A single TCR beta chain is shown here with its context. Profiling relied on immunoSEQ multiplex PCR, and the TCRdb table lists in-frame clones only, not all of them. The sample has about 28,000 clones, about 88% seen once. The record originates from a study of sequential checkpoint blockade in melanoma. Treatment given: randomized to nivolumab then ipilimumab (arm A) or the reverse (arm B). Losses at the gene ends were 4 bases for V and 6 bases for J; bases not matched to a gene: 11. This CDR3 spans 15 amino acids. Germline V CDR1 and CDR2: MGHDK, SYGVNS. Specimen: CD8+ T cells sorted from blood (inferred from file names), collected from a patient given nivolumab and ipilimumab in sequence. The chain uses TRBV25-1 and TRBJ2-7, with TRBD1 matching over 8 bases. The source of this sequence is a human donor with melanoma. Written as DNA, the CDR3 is TGTGCCAGCAGTGCAAAGCGGACAGGGCTCCGCGAGCAGTACTTC. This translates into CASSAKRTGLREQYF.